The present TCR beta chain was sequenced within a study of T cell changes during pregnancy in multiple sclerosis. The method was immunoSEQ multiplex PCR; TCRdb's version includes in-frame clones alone and lacks a portion of them. This sample has roughly 93,000 clones, with 92% found just once. With 5 bases removed from V and 5 bases from J, the gap between germline ends came to 19 bases. CDR1 is PRHDT, CDR2 FYEKMQ, per germline (reference sequence). CDR3 length equals 17 residues. The chain employs TRBV13 and TRBJ2-6; D is possibly TRBD2 (6 bases). This receptor was identified in a female donor in good health, enrolled as a control in a pregnancy study. This specimen consisted of peripheral blood, obtained after pregnancy. As DNA, the CDR3 is TGTGCCAGCAGCGGAGGGCGAGTACAAAGTCGGGCCAACGTCCTGACTTTC. Its protein is CASSGGRVQSRANVLTF.